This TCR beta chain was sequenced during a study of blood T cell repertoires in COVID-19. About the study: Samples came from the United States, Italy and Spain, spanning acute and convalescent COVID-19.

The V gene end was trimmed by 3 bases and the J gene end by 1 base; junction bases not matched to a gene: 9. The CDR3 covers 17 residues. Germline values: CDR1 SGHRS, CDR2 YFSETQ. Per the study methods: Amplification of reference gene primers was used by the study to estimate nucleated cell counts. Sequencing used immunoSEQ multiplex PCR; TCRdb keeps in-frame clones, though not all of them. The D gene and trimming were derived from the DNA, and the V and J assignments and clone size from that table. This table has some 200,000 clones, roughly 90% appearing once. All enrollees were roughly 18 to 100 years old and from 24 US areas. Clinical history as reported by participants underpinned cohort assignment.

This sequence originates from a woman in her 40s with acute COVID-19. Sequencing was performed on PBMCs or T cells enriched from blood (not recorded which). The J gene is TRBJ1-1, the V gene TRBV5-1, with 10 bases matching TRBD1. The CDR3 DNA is TGCGCCAGCAGCTACGACAGGGGGCACGGGCCGAACACTGAAGCTTTCTTT. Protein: CASSYDRGHGPNTEAFF.